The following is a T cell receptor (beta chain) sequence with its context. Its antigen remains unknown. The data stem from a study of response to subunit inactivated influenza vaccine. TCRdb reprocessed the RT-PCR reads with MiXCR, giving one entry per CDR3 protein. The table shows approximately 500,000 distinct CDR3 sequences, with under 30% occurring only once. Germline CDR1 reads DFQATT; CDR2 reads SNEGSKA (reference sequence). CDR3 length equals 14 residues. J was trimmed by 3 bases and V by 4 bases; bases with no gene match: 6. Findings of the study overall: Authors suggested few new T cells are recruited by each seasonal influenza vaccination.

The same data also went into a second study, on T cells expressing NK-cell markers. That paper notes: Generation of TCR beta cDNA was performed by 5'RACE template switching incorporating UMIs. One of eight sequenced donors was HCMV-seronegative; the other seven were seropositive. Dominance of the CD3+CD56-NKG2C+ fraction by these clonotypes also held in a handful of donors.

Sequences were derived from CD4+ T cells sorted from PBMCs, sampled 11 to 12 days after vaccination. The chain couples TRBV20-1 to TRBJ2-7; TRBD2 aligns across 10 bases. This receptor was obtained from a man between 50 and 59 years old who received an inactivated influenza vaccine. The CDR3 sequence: CSATLAGRNYEQYF. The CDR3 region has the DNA TGCAGTGCTACACTAGCGGGGCGGAACTACGAGCAGTACTTC.